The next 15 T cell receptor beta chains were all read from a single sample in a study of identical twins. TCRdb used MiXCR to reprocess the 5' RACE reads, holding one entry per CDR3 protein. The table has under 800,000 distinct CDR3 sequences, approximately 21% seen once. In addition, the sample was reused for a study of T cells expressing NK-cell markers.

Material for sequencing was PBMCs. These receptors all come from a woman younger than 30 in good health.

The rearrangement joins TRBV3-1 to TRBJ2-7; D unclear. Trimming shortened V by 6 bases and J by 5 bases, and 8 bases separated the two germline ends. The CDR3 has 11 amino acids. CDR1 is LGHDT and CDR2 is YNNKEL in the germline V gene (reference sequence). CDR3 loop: CASSYRHEQYF. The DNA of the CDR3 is TGTGCCAGCAGTTACCGACACGAGCAGTACTTC.

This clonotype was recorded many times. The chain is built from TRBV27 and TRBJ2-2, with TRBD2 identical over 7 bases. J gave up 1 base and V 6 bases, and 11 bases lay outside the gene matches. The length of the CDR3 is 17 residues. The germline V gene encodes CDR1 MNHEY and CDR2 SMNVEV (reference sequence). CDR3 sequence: CASSIVGGFGNTGELFF. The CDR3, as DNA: TGTGCCAGCAGCATTGTGGGGGGGTTTGGGAACACCGGGGAGCTGTTTTTT.

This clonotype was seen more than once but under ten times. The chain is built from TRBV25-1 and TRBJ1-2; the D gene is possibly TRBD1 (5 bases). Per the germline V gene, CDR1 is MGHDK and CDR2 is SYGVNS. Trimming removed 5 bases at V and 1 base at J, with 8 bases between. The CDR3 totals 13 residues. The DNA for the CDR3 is TGTGCCAGCAGTCGACAGTTTAACTATGGCTACACCTTC. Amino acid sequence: CASSRQFNYGYTF.

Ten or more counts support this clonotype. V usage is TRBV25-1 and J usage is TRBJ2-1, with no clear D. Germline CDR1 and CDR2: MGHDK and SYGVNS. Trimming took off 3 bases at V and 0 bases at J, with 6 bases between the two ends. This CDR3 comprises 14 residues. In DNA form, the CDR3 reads TGTGCCAGCAGTGACCAGAGCTCCTACAATGAGCAGTTCTTC. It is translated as CASSDQSSYNEQFF. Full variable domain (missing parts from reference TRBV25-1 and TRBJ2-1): EADIYQTPRYLVIGTGKKITLECSQTMGHDKMYWYQQDPGMELHLIHYSYGVNSTEKGDLSSESTVSRIRTEHFPLTLESARPSHTSQYLCASSDQSSYNEQFFGPGTRLTVL.

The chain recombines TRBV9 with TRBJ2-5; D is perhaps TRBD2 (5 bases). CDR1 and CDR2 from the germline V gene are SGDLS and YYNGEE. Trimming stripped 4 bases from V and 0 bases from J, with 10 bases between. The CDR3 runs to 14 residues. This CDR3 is CASSLRANQETQYF. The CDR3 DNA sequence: TGTGCCAGCAGCCTGAGGGCCAACCAAGAGACCCAGTACTTC.

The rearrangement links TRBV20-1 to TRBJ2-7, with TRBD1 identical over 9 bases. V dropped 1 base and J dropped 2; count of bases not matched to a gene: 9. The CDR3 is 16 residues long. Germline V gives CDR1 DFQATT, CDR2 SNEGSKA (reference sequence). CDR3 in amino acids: CSARAIKGQGPYEQYF. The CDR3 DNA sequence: TGCAGTGCTAGAGCAATCAAGGGACAGGGACCCTACGAGCAGTACTTC.

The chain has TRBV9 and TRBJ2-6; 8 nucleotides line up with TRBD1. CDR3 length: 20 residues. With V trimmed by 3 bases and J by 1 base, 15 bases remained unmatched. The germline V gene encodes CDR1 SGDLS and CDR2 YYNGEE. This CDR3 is CASSAQRDRSLWSGANVLTF. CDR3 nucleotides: TGTGCCAGCAGCGCTCAACGGGACAGGTCCTTATGGTCTGGGGCCAACGTCCTGACTTTC.

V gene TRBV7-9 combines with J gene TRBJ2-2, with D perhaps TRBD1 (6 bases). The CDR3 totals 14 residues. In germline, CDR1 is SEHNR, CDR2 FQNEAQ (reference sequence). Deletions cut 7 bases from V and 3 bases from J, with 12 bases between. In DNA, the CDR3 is TGTGCCAGCACAAAAGGACAGTACACCGGGGAGCTGTTTTTT. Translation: CASTKGQYTGELFF.

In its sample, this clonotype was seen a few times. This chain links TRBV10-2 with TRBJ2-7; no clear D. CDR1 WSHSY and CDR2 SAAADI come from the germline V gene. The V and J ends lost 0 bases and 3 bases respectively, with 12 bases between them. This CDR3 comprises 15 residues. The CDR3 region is CASSESSRPDYEQYF. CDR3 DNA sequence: TGCGCCAGCAGTGAGTCCAGCCGGCCCGACTACGAGCAGTACTTC.

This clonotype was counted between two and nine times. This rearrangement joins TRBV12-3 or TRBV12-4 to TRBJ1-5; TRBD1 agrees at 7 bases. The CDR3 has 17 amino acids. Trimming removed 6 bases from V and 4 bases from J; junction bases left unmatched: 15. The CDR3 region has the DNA TGTGCCAGCAGAAATGGGTGGGGACAGCAATTAAATCAGCCCCAGCATTTT. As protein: CASRNGWGQQLNQPQHF.

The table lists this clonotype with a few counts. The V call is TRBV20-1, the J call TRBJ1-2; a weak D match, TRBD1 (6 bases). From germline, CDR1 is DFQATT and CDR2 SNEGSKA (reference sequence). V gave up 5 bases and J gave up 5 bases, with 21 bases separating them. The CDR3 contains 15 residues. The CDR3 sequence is CSAPTPPFRGYGYTF. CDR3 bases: TGCAGTGCTCCCACCCCCCCATTCAGGGGATATGGCTACACCTTC.

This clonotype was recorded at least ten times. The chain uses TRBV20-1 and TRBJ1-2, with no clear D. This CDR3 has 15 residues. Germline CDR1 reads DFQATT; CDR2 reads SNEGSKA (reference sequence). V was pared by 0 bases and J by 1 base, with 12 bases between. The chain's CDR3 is CSARDLTSLNYGYTF. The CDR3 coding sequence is TGCAGTGCTAGAGATTTAACATCGCTTAACTATGGCTACACCTTC.

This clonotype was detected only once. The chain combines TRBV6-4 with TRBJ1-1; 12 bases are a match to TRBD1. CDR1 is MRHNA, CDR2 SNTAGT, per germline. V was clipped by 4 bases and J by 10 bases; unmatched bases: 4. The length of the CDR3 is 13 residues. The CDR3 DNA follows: TGTGCCAGCAGTGTGGGACAGGGGGCTAGAGCTTTCTTT. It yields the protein CASSVGQGARAFF.

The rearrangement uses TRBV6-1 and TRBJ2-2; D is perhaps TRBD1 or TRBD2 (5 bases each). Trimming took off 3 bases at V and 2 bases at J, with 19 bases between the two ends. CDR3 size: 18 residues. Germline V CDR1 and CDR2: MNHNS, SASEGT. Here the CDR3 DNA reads TGTGCCAGCAGTGATGGGGGACGAAGGGTTCTTAACACCGGGGAGCTGTTTTTT. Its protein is CASSDGGRRVLNTGELFF.

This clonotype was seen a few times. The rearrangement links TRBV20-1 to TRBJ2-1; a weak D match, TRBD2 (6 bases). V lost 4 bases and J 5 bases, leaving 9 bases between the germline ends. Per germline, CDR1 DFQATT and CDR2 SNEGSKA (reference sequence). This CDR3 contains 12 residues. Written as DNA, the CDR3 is TGCAGTGCTACACTAGCTAACAATGAGCAGTTCTTC. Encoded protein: CSATLANNEQFF.